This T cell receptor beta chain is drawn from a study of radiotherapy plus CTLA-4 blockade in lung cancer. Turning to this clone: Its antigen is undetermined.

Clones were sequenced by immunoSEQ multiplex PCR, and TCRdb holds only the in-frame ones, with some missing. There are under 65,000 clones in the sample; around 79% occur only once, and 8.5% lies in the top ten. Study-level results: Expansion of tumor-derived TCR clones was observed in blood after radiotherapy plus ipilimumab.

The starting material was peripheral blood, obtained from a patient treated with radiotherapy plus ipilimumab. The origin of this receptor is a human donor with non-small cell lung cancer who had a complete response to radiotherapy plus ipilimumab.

The CDR3, as DNA: TGCGCCAGCAGCCAAAGACGCGGGAGTAGGGCAACAGATACGCAGTATTTT. This translates into CASSQRRGSRATDTQYF. The V gene is TRBV4-1, the J gene TRBJ2-3, with TRBD2 matching 7 bases. J gave up 3 bases and V 2 bases, and 11 bases lay outside the gene matches. The CDR3 length is 17 residues. Germline values: CDR1 MGHRA, CDR2 YSYEKL.